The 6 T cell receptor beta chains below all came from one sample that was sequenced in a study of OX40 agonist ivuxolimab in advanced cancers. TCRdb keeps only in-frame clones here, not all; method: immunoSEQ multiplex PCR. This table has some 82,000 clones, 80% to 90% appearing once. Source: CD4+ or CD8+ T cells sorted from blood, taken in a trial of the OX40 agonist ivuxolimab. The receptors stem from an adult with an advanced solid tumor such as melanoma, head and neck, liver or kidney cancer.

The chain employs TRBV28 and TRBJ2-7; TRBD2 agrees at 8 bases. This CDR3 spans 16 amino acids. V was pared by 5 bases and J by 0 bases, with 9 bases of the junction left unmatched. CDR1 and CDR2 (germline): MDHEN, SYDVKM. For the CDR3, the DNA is TGTGCCAGCAGTACTCATGGCGGGACTAGCTCCTACGAGCAGTACTTC. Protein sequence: CASSTHGGTSSYEQYF.

Written as DNA, the CDR3 is TGCGCCAGCAGCTTCGGTCTAGCGGAAGAGACCCAGTACTTC. Translation: CASSFGLAEETQYF. The chain recombines TRBV5-1 with TRBJ2-5; TRBD2 agrees at 7 bases. CDR1 and CDR2 from the germline V gene are SGHRS and YFSETQ. CDR3 length: 14 residues. V lost 2 bases to trimming and J lost 3 bases; unmatched junction nucleotides: 4.

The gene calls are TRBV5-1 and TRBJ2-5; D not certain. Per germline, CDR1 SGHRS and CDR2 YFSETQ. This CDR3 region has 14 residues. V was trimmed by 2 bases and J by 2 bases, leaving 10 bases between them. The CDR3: CASSFSVPQETQYF. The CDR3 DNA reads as TGCGCCAGCAGCTTTTCGGTGCCGCAAGAGACCCAGTACTTC.

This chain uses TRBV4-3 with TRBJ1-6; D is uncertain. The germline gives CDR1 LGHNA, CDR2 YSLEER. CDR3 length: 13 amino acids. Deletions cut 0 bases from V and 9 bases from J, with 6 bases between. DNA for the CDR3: TGCGCCAGCAGCCAAGATCAGGCTTCACCCCTCCACTTT. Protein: CASSQDQASPLHF.

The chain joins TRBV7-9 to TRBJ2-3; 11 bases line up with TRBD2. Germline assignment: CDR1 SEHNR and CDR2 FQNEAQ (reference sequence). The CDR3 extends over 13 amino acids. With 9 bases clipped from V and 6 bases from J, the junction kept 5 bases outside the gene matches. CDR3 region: CASSGRALDTQYF. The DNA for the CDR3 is TGTGCCAGTAGCGGGAGGGCCTTGGATACGCAGTATTTT.

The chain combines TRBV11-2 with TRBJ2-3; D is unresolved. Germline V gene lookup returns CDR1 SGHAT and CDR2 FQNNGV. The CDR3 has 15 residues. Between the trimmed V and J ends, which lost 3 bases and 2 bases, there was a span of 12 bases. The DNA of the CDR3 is TGTGCCAGCAGCTTCCCGGTCCAACTCACAGATACGCAGTATTTT. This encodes CASSFPVQLTDTQYF.